This passage covers 11 T cell receptor beta chains from one sample sequenced in a study of T cell responses to AZD1222 COVID-19 vaccine. Repertoires were generated with immunoSEQ multiplex PCR, while TCRdb's copy carries only in-frame clones and drops some. The sample shows 100,000 to 150,000 clones, 80% to 90% of them seen only once. The sequencing here drew on peripheral blood, taken on day 0 of AZD1222 vaccination. Receptor source: an adult in good health.

J is TRBJ1-5 and V is TRBV28, with a weak D call TRBD1 (5 bases). Germline V gene lookup returns CDR1 MDHEN and CDR2 SYDVKM. The CDR3 spans 14 residues. Trimming took 6 bases from V and 5 from J, leaving 14 bases between them. This chain's CDR3 is CASRPLDIYQPQHF. CDR3 nucleotides: TGTGCCAGCAGACCACTGGACATTTATCAGCCCCAGCATTTT.

The rearrangement uses TRBV7-8 and TRBJ2-5; the D gene could be TRBD1 or TRBD2 (5 bases each). Germline loops: CDR1 SGHVS, CDR2 FQNEAQ. V was cut by 6 bases and J by 3 bases, with 14 bases left in between. The CDR3 spans 14 residues. The CDR3 spells CASRSGTGKETQYF. The CDR3 region has the DNA TGTGCCAGCAGGTCCGGGACGGGTAAAGAGACCCAGTACTTC.

This clone showed up just a few times. The V gene is TRBV4-1, the J gene TRBJ2-3, with 7 nucleotides matching TRBD1. The V gene end was trimmed by 1 base and the J gene end by 2 bases; junction bases not matched to a gene: 9. Per the germline V gene, CDR1 is MGHRA and CDR2 is YSYEKL. There are 17 residues in the CDR3. The CDR3 coding sequence is TGCGCCAGCAGCCAAGGTCGTTTGGGACAGCTCACAGATACGCAGTATTTT. This translates into CASSQGRLGQLTDTQYF.

This rearrangement joins TRBV3-1 (or the pseudogene TRBV3-2) to TRBJ2-3, with D unresolved. Germline V gene lookup returns CDR1 LGHDT and CDR2 YNNKEL (reference sequence). V was clipped by 4 bases and J by 2 bases, with 4 bases between them. This CDR3 region has 12 residues. CDR3 sequence reads: CASSPDTDTQYF. The CDR3 coding sequence is TGTGCCAGCAGCCCGGACACAGATACGCAGTATTTT.

In this sample, this clone turned up a few times. This chain connects TRBV9 to TRBJ1-6; TRBD1 is a possible D gene (5 bases). The V end lost 0 bases, the J end lost 8 bases, and 12 bases lay between the germline ends. The CDR3 extends over 15 amino acids. Germline values: CDR1 SGDLS, CDR2 YYNGEE. CDR3 protein: CASSVDGRVDSPLHF. The CDR3 DNA sequence: TGTGCCAGCAGCGTAGACGGCAGGGTGGATTCACCCCTCCACTTT.

The V call is TRBV19, the J call TRBJ2-3; D possibly uses TRBD1 or TRBD2 (5 bases each). The germline CDR1 and CDR2 sequences are LNHDA and SQIVND (reference sequence). The CDR3 contains 13 residues. The V and J ends lost 10 bases and 1 base respectively, with 12 bases between them. For the CDR3, the DNA is TGTGCCACAGGGAGCCGGGGCACAGATACGCAGTATTTT. Encoded protein: CATGSRGTDTQYF.

The chain joins TRBV6-5 to TRBJ1-4; TRBD1 is a possible D gene (5 bases). Germline CDR1 is MNHEY and CDR2 is SVGAGI. The CDR3 is 15 amino acids. V was cut by 0 bases and J by 8 bases, with 13 bases left in between. Here the CDR3 reads CASSYSGGMGEKLFF. Here the CDR3 DNA reads TGTGCCAGCAGTTACTCGGGGGGAATGGGAGAAAAACTGTTTTTT.

The chain uses TRBV5-1 and TRBJ2-2, with TRBD2 matching over 11 bases. This CDR3 comprises 16 residues. With V trimmed by 4 bases and J by 6 bases, 8 bases remained unmatched. The germline V gene encodes CDR1 SGHRS and CDR2 YFSETQ. CDR3 loop: CASSALLAGVAGELFF. The DNA for the CDR3 is TGCGCCAGCAGCGCCCTACTAGCGGGAGTAGCCGGGGAGCTGTTTTTT.

V usage is TRBV3-1 (or the pseudogene TRBV3-2) and J usage is TRBJ1-5; D unresolved. The CDR3 has 14 residues. CDR1 is LGHDT, CDR2 YNNKEL, per germline (reference sequence). Trimming took 4 bases from V and 5 from J, leaving 12 bases between them. The CDR3 here is CASSLGRVYQPQHF. DNA of the CDR3: TGTGCCAGCAGCCTTGGCCGAGTCTATCAGCCCCAGCATTTT.

The chain carries TRBV7-9 and TRBJ2-7, with TRBD1 matching 7 bases. The CDR3 loop spans 14 amino acids. V shed 6 bases and J 3 bases; nucleotides not matched to a gene: 8. Germline-derived CDR1 and CDR2 are SEHNR and FQNEAQ (reference sequence). CDR3 residues: CASSHRDSFYEQYF. DNA of the CDR3: TGTGCCAGCAGTCACCGGGACAGTTTCTACGAGCAGTACTTC.

This sequence joins TRBV5-8 and TRBJ2-3; D uncertain. The germline V gene has CDR1 SGHTS and CDR2 YDEGEE. The CDR3 is 11 amino acids. The CDR3 sequence: CAAHVRDTQYF. The CDR3 coding sequence is TGTGCGGCTCACGTTAGGGATACGCAGTATTTT.